Shown below are 18 T cell receptor beta chains from a single sample sequenced in a study of long-term antiretroviral therapy in people with HIV. Survey-level immunoSEQ v3.0 assays were run. TCRdb's copy holds only in-frame clones and misses some; the assay was immunoSEQ multiplex PCR. The table lists about 28,000 clones, about 95% of them singletons, with 8% in the top ten. Sequencing used unsorted PBMCs, obtained approximately 6.3 years after starting antiretroviral therapy. Source of these receptors: a man aged 25 to 45 with HIV.

This sequence joins TRBV6-5 and TRBJ1-2; D is perhaps TRBD1 (5 bases). Trimming took 7 bases from V and 7 from J, leaving 19 bases between them. The CDR3 extends over 14 amino acids. Germline V gives CDR1 MNHEY, CDR2 SVGAGI. The CDR3 nucleotides read TGTGCCAGCAAAATGGGGGGGGAAAGGAGTGGCTACACCTTC. Translated: CASKMGGERSGYTF.

This clone was counted once. The chain recombines TRBV7-9 with TRBJ1-1; D not certain. Germline-derived CDR1 and CDR2 are SEHNR and FQNEAQ (reference sequence). The V end was cut by 0 bases, the J end by 0 bases, with 5 bases between. The CDR3 length is 14 residues. The CDR3 DNA sequence: TGTGCCAGCAGCTTAGCGTTGGTGAACACTGAAGCTTTCTTT. It codes for CASSLALVNTEAFF.

The chain joins TRBV6-1 to TRBJ1-2; 9 bases agree with TRBD1. The CDR3 consists of 15 residues. J gave up 4 bases and V 3 bases, and 6 bases lay outside the gene matches. Germline V gene data show CDR1 as MNHNS and CDR2 as SASEGT. The CDR3 loop reads CASSDGQGIGYGYTF. As DNA, the CDR3 is TGTGCCAGCAGTGATGGACAGGGGATCGGCTATGGCTACACCTTC.

The CDR3 nucleotides are TGTGCCAGCAGCCAAGACGGGACAGCTTACAATGAGCAGTTCTTC. This sequence encodes CASSQDGTAYNEQFF. The rearrangement links TRBV4-2 to TRBJ2-1; 7 nucleotides align to TRBD1. Germline V CDR1 and CDR2: LGHNA, YNFKEQ. This CDR3 region has 15 residues. Unmatched junction bases numbered 3, after V lost 0 bases and J lost 4 bases.

J is TRBJ2-2 and V is TRBV6-4; D is possibly TRBD1 (5 bases). V was pared by 4 bases and J by 2 bases, with 5 bases between. This CDR3 has 13 amino acids. Germline assignment: CDR1 MRHNA and CDR2 SNTAGT. In DNA form, the CDR3 reads TGTGCCAGCAGTGGGACAAACACCGGGGAGCTGTTTTTT. It specifies CASSGTNTGELFF.

This clone was recorded only once. V usage is TRBV5-4 and J usage is TRBJ2-3; 7 bases align to TRBD1. Germline assignment: CDR1 SGHNT and CDR2 YYREEE (reference sequence). V dropped 3 bases and J dropped 6; count of bases not matched to a gene: 7. This CDR3 region has 14 residues. This chain's CDR3 is CASSSKTGTDTQYF. DNA for the CDR3: TGTGCCAGCAGCTCCAAGACAGGGACCGATACGCAGTATTTT.

The CDR3 here is CASTPRGRTQPQHF. The CDR3 region has the DNA TGTGCCAGCACCCCCCGAGGAAGGACCCAGCCCCAGCATTTT. The gene calls are TRBV28 and TRBJ1-5, with no clear D. CDR1 and CDR2 (germline): MDHEN, SYDVKM. This CDR3 comprises 14 residues. Trimming shortened V by 7 bases and J by 7 bases, and 17 bases separated the two germline ends.

The V gene is TRBV30, the J gene TRBJ2-1, with D perhaps matching TRBD2 (5 bases). The CDR3 contains 17 residues. From germline, CDR1 is GTSNPN and CDR2 SVGIG (reference sequence). The germline V and J ends were trimmed by 4 bases and 0 bases, with 19 bases remaining between them. This CDR3 reads CAWTPGPSGSSYNEQFF. The CDR3 DNA reads TGTGCCTGGACCCCCGGGCCGAGCGGCAGCTCCTACAATGAGCAGTTCTTC.

The V gene is TRBV6-1, the J gene TRBJ2-7; 7 bases line up with TRBD2. From germline, CDR1 is MNHNS and CDR2 SASEGT. V lost 10 bases to trimming and J lost 6 bases; unmatched junction nucleotides: 12. This CDR3 contains 13 residues. The CDR3 bases are TGTGCCACCTCCTCGGCGGCTAGCGGCGAGCAGTACTTC. This gives the protein CATSSAASGEQYF.

The V gene is TRBV5-6, the J gene TRBJ2-7; D may be TRBD1 (5 bases). The CDR3 covers 13 residues. V was shortened by 4 bases and J by 2 bases, with 10 bases between the two germline ends. Germline assignment: CDR1 SGHDT and CDR2 YYEEEE. The chain's CDR3 is CASSVRQTYEQYF. CDR3 nucleotides: TGTGCCAGCAGCGTGAGACAGACCTACGAGCAGTACTTC.

This chain connects TRBV29-1 to TRBJ1-2; D possibly corresponds to TRBD1 (5 bases). This CDR3 comprises 12 residues. The germline CDR1 and CDR2 sequences are SQVTM and ANQGSEA. The V and J ends lost 4 bases and 5 bases respectively, with 11 bases between them. CDR3 loop: CSVGSGFYGYTF. In DNA form, the CDR3 reads TGCAGCGTTGGTTCAGGGTTTTATGGCTACACCTTC.

The chain is built from TRBV5-6 and TRBJ2-7; D possibly corresponds to TRBD1 (6 bases). Germline CDR1 SGHDT, CDR2 YYEEEE. The CDR3 totals 15 residues. Trimming left V 0 bases short and J 2 bases short, with 12 bases between. In nucleotides, the CDR3 is TGTGCCAGCAGCTTGGTGGGGGCAATGACCTACGAGCAGTACTTC. Amino acid sequence: CASSLVGAMTYEQYF.

This rearrangement joins TRBV4-3 to TRBJ2-1; TRBD2 matches at 11 bases. Germline CDR1 and CDR2: LGHNA and YSLEER. This CDR3 comprises 16 residues. V was pared by 1 base and J by 5 bases, with 4 bases of the junction left unmatched. The CDR3 nucleotides read TGCGCCAGCAGCCAAGGCTTAGCGGGAGGGGACAATGAGCAGTTCTTC. It encodes CASSQGLAGGDNEQFF.

This clone was counted only a few times. This chain uses TRBV27 with TRBJ1-1, with TRBD1 as a possible D gene (5 bases). V was trimmed by 1 base and J by 0 bases, leaving 15 bases between them. This CDR3 is 17 amino acids long. Germline values: CDR1 MNHEY, CDR2 SMNVEV (reference sequence). Here the CDR3 reads CASSLFFREPMNTEAFF. The CDR3 coding sequence is TGTGCCAGCAGTTTATTCTTCAGGGAACCCATGAACACTGAAGCTTTCTTT.

This chain joins TRBV7-3 and TRBJ2-3, with 14 bases fitting TRBD2. Germline CDR1 is SGHTA and CDR2 is FQGTGA. The CDR3 contains 16 residues. Trimming took 5 bases from V and 4 from J; bases not matched to a gene: 5. The CDR3 spells CASSTGTSGSADTQYF. CDR3 sequence (DNA): TGTGCCAGCAGCACCGGGACTAGCGGGAGTGCAGATACGCAGTATTTT.

The chain uses TRBV9 and TRBJ2-7; 8 bases line up with TRBD2. Germline V gene data show CDR1 as SGDLS and CDR2 as YYNGEE. The length of the CDR3 is 16 residues. V lost 0 bases and J lost 2; bases outside the gene matches: 7. The CDR3 DNA reads TGTGCCAGCAGCGTAGGGGGTAGCGGGATGGCCTACGAGCAGTACTTC. Protein: CASSVGGSGMAYEQYF.

This clone was seen once. The chain links TRBV12-2 to TRBJ1-2. TRBV12-2 is noted as a pseudogene. This CDR3 contains 14 residues. The CDR3 DNA sequence: TGTGCAAGTCGCTTAGAGGGTTCCCTCTATGGCTACACCTTC. Protein product: CASRLEGSLYGYTF.

CDR3 protein: CASSVRGGYNEQFF. The CDR3 DNA is TGTGCCAGCAGCGTACGGGGGGGATACAATGAGCAGTTCTTC. V is TRBV9 and J is TRBJ2-1, with 8 bases aligning to TRBD2. This CDR3 comprises 14 residues. From germline, CDR1 is SGDLS and CDR2 YYNGEE. V lost 1 base and J lost 4; bases outside the gene matches: 1.